This passage covers 29 T cell receptor beta chains from one sample sequenced in a study of T cells in women clearing cervical HPV infection. The data were produced by immunoSEQ multiplex PCR, yet TCRdb's version contains in-frame clones alone and is incomplete. The listing contains about 34,000 clones. The sample was blood buffy coat. All receptors come from a woman aged 18 to 69 with a cervical HPV16 infection that either progressed to CIN3+ or cleared (not recorded which).

On this clone itself: Sequencing ends 3 residues short of the CDR3 end; the germline J gene provides the rest. The V gene is TRBV2, the J gene TRBJ1-1; 8 bases agree with TRBD1. V shed 6 bases, J shed 6 bases, and the junction held 9 bases outside the gene matches. Germline CDR1 reads SNHLY; CDR2 reads FYNNEI. The CDR3 length is 14 residues. CDR3 loop: CASRPGQGGAEAFF. The sequenced part of the CDR3 DNA is TGTGCCAGCAGACCCGGACAGGGAGGCGCTGAA. Full variable domain (missing parts from reference TRBV2 and TRBJ1-1): EPEVTQTPSHQVTQMGQEVILRCVPISNHLYFYWYRQILGQKVEFLVSFYNNEISEKSEIFDDQFSVERPDGSNFTLKIRSTKLEDSAMYFCASRPGQGGAEAFFGQGTRLTVV.

On this clone itself: The read ends 3 residues shy of where the CDR3 ends; the end is completed using the germline J gene. The rearrangement links TRBV19 to TRBJ2-5; 7 bases fit TRBD1. The CDR3 sequence is 15 residues long. From germline, CDR1 is LNHDA and CDR2 SQIVND (reference sequence). V lost 4 bases and J lost 5; bases outside the gene matches: 10. The CDR3 sequence is CASSRGQYPLETQYF. The CDR3 bases that were read are TGTGCCAGTAGTAGGGGACAGTACCCGTTGGAGACC.

As for this clone: The read gets to within 3 residues of the CDR3 end, and the germline J gene fills in the rest. The chain combines TRBV20-1 with TRBJ2-5; 8 positions match TRBD2. CDR3 length: 14 residues. The ends lost 3 bases at V and 5 bases at J; junction bases unmatched: 8. Per germline, CDR1 DFQATT and CDR2 SNEGSKA (reference sequence). CDR3 DNA (partial): TGCAGTGCTAGCCCCCTGGCTAGCGGGGAGACC. It encodes CSASPLASGET. The whole CDR3 sequence reads CSASPLASGETQYF.

Note on this clone: With the read ending 3 residues before the CDR3 end, the germline J gene is used to fill in that end. The chain links TRBV7-2 to TRBJ2-1; possible D gene TRBD1, 6 bases. Trimming cost V 2 bases and J 5 bases, with 10 bases left between them. The CDR3 contains 14 residues. Per germline, CDR1 SGHTA and CDR2 FQGNSA. Here the CDR3 reads CASSLLGHHNEQFF. The sequenced CDR3 bases are TGTGCCAGCAGCTTATTGGGACACCACAATGAG.

On this clone itself: The read terminates 3 residues before the CDR3 end, so the remaining end is supplied by the germline J gene. The chain employs TRBV29-1 and TRBJ2-7; 9 positions match TRBD1. CDR3 length: 15 amino acids. Germline CDR1 SQVTM, CDR2 ANQGSEA. Trimming at V came to 1 base and at J to 2 bases, leaving 6 bases not matched to a gene. The CDR3 reads CSVEGGGQGPYEQYF. The CDR3 bases that were read are TGCAGCGTTGAAGGGGGGGGACAGGGACCCTACGAG.

Of note for this clone: Coverage ceases 3 residues before the CDR3 finishes, and the germline J gene fills in the end. V and J are TRBV18 and TRBJ2-6; the match to TRBD1 covers 11 bases. CDR3 length: 16 amino acids. Looked up from germline, CDR1 is KGHSH and CDR2 is LQKENI. The ends lost 6 bases at V and 1 base at J; junction bases unmatched: 2. This CDR3 reads CASSGTGGSGANVLTF. Partial CDR3 DNA: TGTGCCAGCTCCGGGACAGGGGGGTCTGGGGCCAACGTC.

Concerning this clone itself: Read coverage stops 3 residues before the CDR3 terminus; the germline J gene supplies the remainder. The J gene is TRBJ2-7, the V gene TRBV11-2, with D possibly being TRBD1 (6 bases). The length of the CDR3 is 15 residues. Trimming took off 1 base at V and 4 bases at J, with 14 bases between the two ends. In germline, CDR1 is SGHAT, CDR2 FQNNGV. Here the CDR3 reads CASSLVGGSRYEQYF. The part of the CDR3 DNA that was read is TGTGCCAGCAGCTTAGTAGGGGGTAGTAGGTACGAG.

As concerns this clone: The read halts 3 residues ahead of the CDR3 end, with the missing end drawn from the germline J gene. The rearrangement joins TRBV28 to TRBJ2-7; D possibly corresponds to TRBD2 (5 bases). The CDR3 is 14 amino acids. V lost 7 bases, J lost 3 bases, and 16 bases lay in between. Germline values: CDR1 MDHEN, CDR2 SYDVKM. The CDR3 here is CASTHRGRGYEQYF. CDR3 DNA, as far as it was read: TGTGCCAGCACCCACCGCGGCCGGGGCTACGAG.

With respect to this clone: With the read ending 3 residues before the CDR3 end, the germline J gene is used to fill in that end. This chain connects TRBV7-3 to TRBJ2-4; the D call may be TRBD1 or TRBD2 (6 bases each). Trimming shortened V by 5 bases and J by 6 bases, and 20 bases separated the two germline ends. The length of the CDR3 is 16 residues. Germline lookup yields CDR1 SGHTA and CDR2 FQGTGA. The covered CDR3 bases are TGTGCCAGCAGCCCTAACAGGGCCGGAGGGGGAAACATT. Protein product: CASSPNRAGGGNI. The whole CDR3 sequence is CASSPNRAGGGNIQYF.

To note about this clone: The read ends 3 residues shy of where the CDR3 ends; the end is completed using the germline J gene. V is TRBV19 and J is TRBJ1-2; tentatively, D is TRBD1 (6 bases). Germline CDR1 and CDR2: LNHDA and SQIVND (reference sequence). The CDR3 totals 11 residues. The CDR3 protein is CASRFGGGYTF. The covered CDR3 bases are TGTGCCAGTCGGTTTGGGGGCGGC.

Details on this clone: Read coverage stops 3 residues before the CDR3 terminus; the germline J gene supplies the remainder. J is TRBJ2-1 and V is TRBV5-1, with a tentative D call TRBD1 (5 bases). CDR3 length equals 16 residues. Germline V gives CDR1 SGHRS, CDR2 YFSETQ. Trimming stripped 1 base from V and 2 bases from J, with 13 bases between. CDR3 bases read: TGCGCCAGCAGCTTGCGGACATTTAATGCCTACAATGAG. Translation: CASSLRTFNAYNE. The CDR3 in its entirety is CASSLRTFNAYNEQFF.

A note on this clone: The sequence runs out 3 residues before the end of the CDR3; the remainder is reconstructed from the germline J gene. The rearrangement joins TRBV16 to TRBJ1-2, with TRBD1 identical over 8 bases. The junction had 4 bases not matched to a gene; V was cut back by 4 bases and J by 6 bases. Germline lookup yields CDR1 KGHSY and CDR2 FQNENV. The CDR3 covers 13 residues. The CDR3 sequence is CASSPRTGNGYTF. The CDR3 DNA, read in part, is TGTGCCAGCAGCCCTCGGACAGGGAATGGC.

Comment on this clone: Coverage ceases 3 residues before the CDR3 finishes, and the germline J gene fills in the end. This chain joins TRBV7-9 and TRBJ2-7; D is unclear. CDR1 is SEHNR, CDR2 FQNEAQ, per germline (reference sequence). The germline V and J ends were trimmed by 4 bases and 4 bases, with 5 bases remaining between them. This CDR3 is 11 amino acids long. The CDR3 sequence: CASSSLYEQYF. CDR3 bases read: TGTGCCAGCAGCTCCCTGTACGAG.

In the case of this clone: The read ends 3 residues before the CDR3 terminus; that terminus is restored from the germline J gene. This chain links TRBV7-8 with TRBJ2-7; D is possibly TRBD2 (5 bases). Germline assignment: CDR1 SGHVS and CDR2 FQNEAQ. The V end was cut by 2 bases, the J end by 5 bases, with 10 bases between. CDR3 length: 13 residues. The part of the CDR3 DNA that was read is TGTGCCAGCAGCTTAAGTGCGGGTAACGAG. Translated: CASSLSAGNE. The complete CDR3 protein is CASSLSAGNEQYF.

Worth noting for this clone: Read coverage stops 3 residues before the CDR3 terminus; the germline J gene supplies the remainder. V and J are TRBV2 and TRBJ2-4; a weak D match, TRBD1 (5 bases). Germline assignment: CDR1 SNHLY and CDR2 FYNNEI. The V end was cut by 2 bases, the J end by 0 bases, with 8 bases between. This CDR3 is built from 15 residues. CDR3 protein: CASSEQGLAKNIQYF. CDR3 DNA, as far as it was read: TGTGCCAGCAGTGAACAGGGTCTAGCCAAAAACATT.

Points on this clone: The CDR3 extends 3 residues past the end of the read, so its final part is completed from the germline J gene. The rearrangement links TRBV7-7 to TRBJ1-2, with a possible D match to TRBD1 (5 bases). The length of the CDR3 is 13 residues. Germline V lookup: CDR1 SSHAT, CDR2 FNYEAQ (reference sequence). CDR3 loop: CASSLKGTSDYTF. Partial CDR3 DNA: TGTGCCAGCAGCTTAAAGGGGACTAGCGAC.

Remarks on this clone: The read ends 3 residues shy of where the CDR3 ends; the end is completed using the germline J gene. The rearrangement joins TRBV4-1 to TRBJ1-6; no firm D call. V lost 2 bases and J 10 bases, leaving 6 bases between the germline ends. Germline V lookup: CDR1 MGHRA, CDR2 YSYEKL. The CDR3 is made up of 12 amino acids. CDR3 sequence: CASSQPMSPLHF. The covered CDR3 bases are TGCGCCAGCAGCCAACCAATGTCACCC.

To note about this clone: From the germline J gene comes the end of the CDR3, since the read stops 3 residues before it. The genes are TRBV20-1 and TRBJ2-3, with TRBD2 matching 8 bases. The CDR3 has 15 amino acids. Germline V gene sequence: CDR1 DFQATT, CDR2 SNEGSKA (reference sequence). J was trimmed by 0 bases and V by 4 bases; bases with no gene match: 6. The covered CDR3 bases are TGCAGTGCTACAACTAGCGGCCCTAGCACAGATACG. This gives the protein CSATTSGPSTDT. In full, the CDR3 reads CSATTSGPSTDTQYF.

Details on this clone: The CDR3 end lies 3 residues beyond the end of the read and is filled in from the germline J gene. The V and J genes are TRBV14 and TRBJ2-5; 10 bases agree with TRBD2. V was pared by 1 base and J by 5 bases, with 16 bases of the junction left unmatched. The CDR3 consists of 19 residues. CDR1 and CDR2 (germline): SGHDN, FVKESK. This chain's CDR3 is CASSQGVSGRALRIETQYF. CDR3 bases read: TGTGCCAGCAGCCAAGGGGTGAGCGGGAGGGCCCTGAGGATCGAGACC.

Remarks on this clone: The read comes to an end 3 residues before the CDR3 does, leaving the germline J gene to fill in the end. The chain has TRBV5-1 and TRBJ2-2; 7 bases fit TRBD1. V lost 0 bases and J lost 1; bases outside the gene matches: 0. Germline CDR1 and CDR2: SGHRS and YFSETQ. The CDR3 is 15 amino acids. CDR3 DNA (partial): TGCGCCAGCAGCTTGGGGACAGGGAACACCGGGGAG. Amino acid sequence: CASSLGTGNTGE. The complete CDR3 protein is CASSLGTGNTGELFF.

Points on this clone: The read falls 3 residues short of the CDR3 end, and the missing part is taken from the germline J gene. The chain carries TRBV20-1 and TRBJ2-2, with D tentatively TRBD2 (7 bases). Germline V gene lookup returns CDR1 DFQATT and CDR2 SNEGSKA (reference sequence). V lost 3 bases to trimming and J lost 5 bases, with 19 bases between them. The CDR3 has 16 amino acids. The covered CDR3 bases are TGCAGTGCTAGTAACCTGGGGGGGCGGGGGACCGGGGAG. Amino acids: CSASNLGGRGTGE. The entire CDR3 reads CSASNLGGRGTGELFF.

As concerns this clone: The missing CDR3 end, 3 residues past where the read stops, is filled in from the germline J gene. This rearrangement joins TRBV14 to TRBJ2-2; D call uncertain. The ends were cut back, 6 bases at V and 4 bases at J, with 9 bases in the middle. Germline assignment: CDR1 SGHDN and CDR2 FVKESK. This CDR3 contains 13 residues. CDR3: CASRRSVTGELFF. CDR3 bases read: TGTGCCAGCAGGCGGAGCGTCACCGGGGAG.

In the case of this clone: The read comes to an end 3 residues before the CDR3 does, leaving the germline J gene to fill in the end. V and J are TRBV19 and TRBJ1-4; 9 nucleotides agree with TRBD1. Losses at the gene ends were 7 bases for V and 5 bases for J; bases not matched to a gene: 5. The CDR3 is 14 amino acids. Looked up from germline, CDR1 is LNHDA and CDR2 is SQIVND (reference sequence). The sequenced part of the CDR3 DNA is TGTGCCAGTAAACGGGACAGGGAAAATGAAAAA. Protein product: CASKRDRENEK. The CDR3 in full is CASKRDRENEKLFF.

With regard to this clone: Sequencing ends 3 residues short of the CDR3 end; the germline J gene provides the rest. The chain is built from TRBV18 and TRBJ1-5, with TRBD1 matching over 8 bases. Germline lookup yields CDR1 KGHSH and CDR2 LQKENI. Trimming cost V 0 bases and J 5 bases; bases outside gene matches: 3. This CDR3 is 15 amino acids long. Here the CDR3 reads CASSPPHRGDQPQHF. The DNA read from the CDR3 is TGTGCCAGCTCACCACCCCACAGGGGGGATCAGCCC.

A remark on this clone: Read data end 3 residues before the CDR3 end; the end is taken from the germline J gene. The gene calls are TRBV7-2 and TRBJ2-5, with TRBD1 matching over 9 bases. This CDR3 contains 14 residues. Germline V gene sequence: CDR1 SGHTA, CDR2 FQGNSA. The J segment lost 4 bases and the V segment lost 1 base, leaving 1 base of the junction unmatched. The CDR3 sequence: CASSLGTGAETQYF. The CDR3 bases that were read are TGTGCCAGCAGCTTAGGGACAGGGGCAGAGACC.

The CDR3 DNA, read in part, is TGTGCCAGCTCACCAGAGCAGAGGGTTCTGCTTGGT. It yields the protein CASSPEQRVLLG. The CDR3 in full is CASSPEQRVLLGQYF. The chain uses TRBV18 and TRBJ2-4; weak D call: TRBD2 (5 bases). The read gets to within 3 residues of the CDR3 end, and the germline J gene fills in the rest. The CDR3 runs to 15 residues. CDR1 and CDR2 from the germline V gene are KGHSH and LQKENI.

Regarding this clone: Read data end 3 residues before the CDR3 end; the end is taken from the germline J gene. This sequence joins TRBV10-3 and TRBJ2-3; maybe TRBD2 (6 bases). V was clipped by 3 bases and J by 2 bases, with 18 bases between them. CDR3 length: 17 amino acids. The germline gives CDR1 ENHRY, CDR2 SYGVKD. CDR3 in amino acids: CAISDGGTVVFTDTQYF. The sequenced CDR3 bases are TGTGCCATCAGTGATGGGGGGACTGTGGTTTTCACAGATACG.

As for this clone: The read ends 3 residues before the CDR3 terminus; that terminus is restored from the germline J gene. The chain combines TRBV19 with TRBJ2-3; maybe TRBD2 (5 bases). CDR1 LNHDA and CDR2 SQIVND come from the germline V gene (reference sequence). The CDR3 consists of 13 residues. The CDR3 protein is CASSTGGNQPQYF. CDR3 DNA, as far as it was read: TGTGCCAGTAGTACAGGAGGCAATCAGCCG.

About this clone itself: The CDR3 end is not reached by the read, which stops 3 residues before it; the germline J gene fills it in. The rearrangement joins TRBV18 to TRBJ1-2; a weak D match, TRBD1 (5 bases). Germline V gene lookup returns CDR1 KGHSH and CDR2 LQKENI. This CDR3 contains 19 residues. CDR3 DNA (partial): TGTGCCAGCTCACCACGCTGGTCGGGGACTAGCGGGGTTCTATACGAC. Encoded protein: CASSPRWSGTSGVLYD. The entire CDR3 protein reads CASSPRWSGTSGVLYDYTF.